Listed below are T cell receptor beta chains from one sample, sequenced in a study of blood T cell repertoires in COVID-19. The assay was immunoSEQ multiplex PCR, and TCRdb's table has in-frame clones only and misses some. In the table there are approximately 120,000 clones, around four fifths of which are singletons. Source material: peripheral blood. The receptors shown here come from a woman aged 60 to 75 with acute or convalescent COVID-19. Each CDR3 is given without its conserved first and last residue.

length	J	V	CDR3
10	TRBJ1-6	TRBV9	ASSVELGPLH
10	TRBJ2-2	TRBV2	AGSTNPGELF
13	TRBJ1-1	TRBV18	ASSPHTGEGTEAF
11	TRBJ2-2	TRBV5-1	ASSLDRGLELF
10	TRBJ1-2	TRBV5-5	ASSLGRSGYT
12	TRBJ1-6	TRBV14	ASSHGDRGTPLH
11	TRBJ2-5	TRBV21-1	ARYPRGKETQY
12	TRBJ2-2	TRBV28	ASLAGPFYGELF
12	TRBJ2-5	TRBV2	ASSVRGFEETQY
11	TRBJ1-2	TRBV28	ASVRGPNYGYT
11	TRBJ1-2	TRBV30	AWSGTGVGGYT
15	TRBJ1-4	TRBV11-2	ASSPSGFLGVNEKLF
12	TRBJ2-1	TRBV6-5	ASSPRGSYNEQF
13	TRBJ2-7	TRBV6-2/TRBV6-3	ASSDTERGVREQY
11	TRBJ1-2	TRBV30	AWSATGFGGYT
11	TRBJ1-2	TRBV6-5	ASSYQRNYGYT
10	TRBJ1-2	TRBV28	AIQGYGDGYT
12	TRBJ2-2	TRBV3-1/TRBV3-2	ASSRGTGNGELF
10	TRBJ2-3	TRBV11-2	ASSVRGDTQY
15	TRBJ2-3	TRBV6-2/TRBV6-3	ASSSSLTSDSTDTQY
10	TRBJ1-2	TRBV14	ASSQASYGYT
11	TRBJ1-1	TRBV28	ASSFIGGTEAF
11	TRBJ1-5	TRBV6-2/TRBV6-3	ASSYSISQPQH
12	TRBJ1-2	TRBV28	ASRPGMGLYGYT
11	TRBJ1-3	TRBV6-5	ASSQTGEITIY
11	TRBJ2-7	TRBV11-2	ASSLGRVYEQY
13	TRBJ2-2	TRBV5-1	ASRGAGLNTGELF
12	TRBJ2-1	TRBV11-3	ASSLGPQGNEQF
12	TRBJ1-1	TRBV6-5	ASSYTGLGTEAF
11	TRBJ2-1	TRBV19	ASSTGPGGEQF
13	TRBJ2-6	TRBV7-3	ASSPQGSGANVLT